Shown below are 6 T cell receptor beta chains from a single sample sequenced in a study of T cells in Graves' hyperthyroidism and ophthalmopathy. RNA transcripts provided the source from which TCR beta CDR3 regions were amplified. HTBI primers were used for first-round RT-PCR of the TCR CDR3. TCRdb analysed the multiplex PCR reads with MiXCR anew, one entry per CDR3 protein. The data contain 650,000 to 850,000 distinct CDR3 sequences, approximately 19% of them singletons. The specimen was blood. The origin of the receptors is a woman between 50 and 59 years old with Graves' hyperthyroidism that later progressed to Graves' ophthalmopathy.

This clonotype was recorded a few times. The rearrangement links TRBV2 to TRBJ2-1; 9 positions agree with TRBD2. The junction had 2 bases not matched to a gene; V was cut back by 2 bases and J by 0 bases. This CDR3 region has 16 residues. Germline assignment: CDR1 SNHLY and CDR2 FYNNEI. The CDR3 DNA follows: TGTGCCAGCAGTGAATTGCGGGGGGGCTCCTACAATGAGCAGTTCTTC. Its protein product is CASSELRGGSYNEQFF.

This clonotype has a handful of counts. The chain carries TRBV5-4 and TRBJ1-2; D perhaps matches TRBD1 (5 bases). In germline, CDR1 is SGHNT, CDR2 YYREEE (reference sequence). This CDR3 is 16 amino acids long. Deletions cut 0 bases from V and 0 bases from J, with 12 bases between. CDR3 loop: CASSLAAKGPNYGYTF. DNA for the CDR3: TGTGCCAGCAGCTTGGCCGCGAAGGGGCCTAACTATGGCTACACCTTC.

Regarding this clonotype: A read error may be the cause here, since a much bigger clone is one base away. Lacking the conserved final phenylalanine or tryptophan, this CDR3 likely reflects a read error. V gene TRBV29-1 combines with J gene TRBJ1-1, with D possibly matching TRBD1 (5 bases). Germline values: CDR1 SQVTM, CDR2 ANQGSEA. The CDR3 spans 14 residues. The ends were cut back, 3 bases at V and 3 bases at J, with 14 bases in the middle. This chain's CDR3 is CSVDIRAGYTEAFL. CDR3 DNA: TGCAGCGTTGATATTAGGGCAGGGTACACTGAAGCTTTCCTT.

The chain employs TRBV6-1 and TRBJ2-5; TRBD2 agrees at 10 bases. This CDR3 spans 15 amino acids. V trimming: 6 bases; J trimming: 1 base; junction bases outside the gene matches: 5. CDR1 MNHNS and CDR2 SASEGT come from the germline V gene. DNA for the CDR3: TGTGCCAGCAGATCCGGACTAGCGGTCCAAGAGACCCAGTACTTC. This codes for CASRSGLAVQETQYF.

Points on this clonotype: With a much larger clone just one base away, this may be a read error. The chain links TRBV11-2 to TRBJ1-2; D gene ambiguous. The CDR3 consists of 15 residues. Germline V gene data show CDR1 as SGHAT and CDR2 as FQNNGV. Deletions cut 6 bases from V and 7 bases from J, with 21 bases between. DNA for the CDR3: TGTGCCAGCAGGCGCAGGACTAAGGCTGCGTTTGGCTACACCTTC. This codes for CASRRRTKAAFGYTF.

This clonotype came up many times. The gene calls are TRBV2 and TRBJ1-5; the match to TRBD1 covers 9 bases. Per the germline V gene, CDR1 is SNHLY and CDR2 is FYNNEI. V gave up 4 bases and J gave up 5 bases; unmatched junction bases: 6. The CDR3 is 15 amino acids. The CDR3 DNA follows: TGTGCCAGCAGTGCGGGACAGGGTATGCATCAGCCCCAGCATTTT. It yields the protein CASSAGQGMHQPQHF.